This T cell receptor (beta chain) comes out of a study of cytotoxic CD8 clonotypes in ibrutinib-treated CLL. About the research overall: Patients: 11 relapsed/refractory, more than 14 treatment-naive, 17 IGHV unmutated. Study-level points and caveats: The clonality went up when patients responded to ibrutinib and dropped back toward baseline at progression. Measured clonality at baseline was greater than in age-matched healthy donors and tracked with circulating CD8+ T-cell counts.

There are 10 residues in the CDR3. V was cut by 3 bases and J by 11 bases, with 5 bases left in between. In germline, CDR1 is SGHDN, CDR2 FVKESK. Some clones are missing from TCRdb's copy, which holds only in-frame ones; the method was immunoSEQ multiplex PCR. The sample lists about 310,000 clones, approximately 80% occurring once. Worth noting for this clone: Its cognate antigen is unknown.

Investigators sourced approximately 1.8 micrograms of genomic DNA from cryopreserved PBMCs for TCR beta libraries. The sample consisted of PBMCs, taken before ibrutinib treatment. This chain connects TRBV14 to TRBJ2-4; D remains unclear. This TCR derives from a human donor with chronic lymphocytic leukemia. CDR3 protein: CASSHGFQYF. The CDR3, as DNA: TGTGCCAGCAGCCATGGCTTTCAGTACTTC.